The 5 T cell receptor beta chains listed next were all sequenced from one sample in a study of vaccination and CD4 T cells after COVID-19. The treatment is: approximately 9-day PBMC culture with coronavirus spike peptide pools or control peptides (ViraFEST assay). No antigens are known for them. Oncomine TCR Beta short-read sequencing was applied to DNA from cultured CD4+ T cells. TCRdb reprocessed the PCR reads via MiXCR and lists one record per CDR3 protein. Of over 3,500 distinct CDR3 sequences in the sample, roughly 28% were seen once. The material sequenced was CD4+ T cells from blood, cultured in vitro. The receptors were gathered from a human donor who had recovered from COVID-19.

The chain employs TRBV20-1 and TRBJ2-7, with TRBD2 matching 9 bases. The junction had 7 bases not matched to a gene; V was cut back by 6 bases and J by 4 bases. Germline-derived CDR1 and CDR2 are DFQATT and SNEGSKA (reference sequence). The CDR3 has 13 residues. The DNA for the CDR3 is TGCAGTGCCCCCAGCGGGGGGCTTTACGAGCAGTACTTC. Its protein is CSAPSGGLYEQYF.

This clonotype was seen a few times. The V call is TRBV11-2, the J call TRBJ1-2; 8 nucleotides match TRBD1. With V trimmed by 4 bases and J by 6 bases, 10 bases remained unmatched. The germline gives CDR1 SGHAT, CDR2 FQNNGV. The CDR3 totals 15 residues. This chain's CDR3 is CASSSHTRQGNGYTF. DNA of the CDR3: TGTGCCAGCAGCTCCCACACAAGACAGGGGAATGGCTACACCTTC.

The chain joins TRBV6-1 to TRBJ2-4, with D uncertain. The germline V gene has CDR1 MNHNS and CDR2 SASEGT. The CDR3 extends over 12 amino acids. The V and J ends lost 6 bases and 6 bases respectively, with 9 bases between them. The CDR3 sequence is CASSPGRNIQYF. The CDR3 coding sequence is TGTGCCAGCAGCCCCGGCAGAAACATTCAGTACTTC.

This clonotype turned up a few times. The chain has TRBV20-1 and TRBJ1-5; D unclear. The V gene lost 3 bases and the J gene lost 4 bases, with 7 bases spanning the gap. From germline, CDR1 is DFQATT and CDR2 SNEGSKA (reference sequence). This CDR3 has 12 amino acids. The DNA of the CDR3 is TGCAGTGCTAGGGCGGGGAATCAGCCCCAGCATTTT. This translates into CSARAGNQPQHF.

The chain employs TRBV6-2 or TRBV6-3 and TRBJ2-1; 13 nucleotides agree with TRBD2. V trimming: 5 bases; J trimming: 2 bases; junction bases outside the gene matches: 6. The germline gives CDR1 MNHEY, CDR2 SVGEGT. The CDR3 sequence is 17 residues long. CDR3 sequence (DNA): TGTGCCAGCAGTCCACGACTAGCGGGGGGACCCTACAATGAGCAGTTCTTC. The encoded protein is CASSPRLAGGPYNEQFF.